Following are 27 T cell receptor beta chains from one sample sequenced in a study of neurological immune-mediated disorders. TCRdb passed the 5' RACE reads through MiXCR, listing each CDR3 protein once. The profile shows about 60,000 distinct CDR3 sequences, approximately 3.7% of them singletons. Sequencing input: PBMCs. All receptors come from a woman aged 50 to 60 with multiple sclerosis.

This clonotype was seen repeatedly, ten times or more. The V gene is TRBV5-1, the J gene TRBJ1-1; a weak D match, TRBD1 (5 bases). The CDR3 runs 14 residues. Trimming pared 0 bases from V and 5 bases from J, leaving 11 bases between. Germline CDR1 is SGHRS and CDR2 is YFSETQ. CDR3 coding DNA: TGCGCCAGCAGCTTGGTGGTGGGGGGGACTGAAGCTTTCTTT. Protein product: CASSLVVGGTEAFF.

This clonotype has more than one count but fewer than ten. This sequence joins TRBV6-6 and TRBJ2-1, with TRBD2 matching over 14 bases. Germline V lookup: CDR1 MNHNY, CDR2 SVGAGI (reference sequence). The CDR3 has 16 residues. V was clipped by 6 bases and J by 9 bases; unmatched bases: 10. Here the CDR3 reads CASRGGTSGGTSEQFF. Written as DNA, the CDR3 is TGTGCCAGCAGAGGCGGGACTAGCGGGGGAACAAGTGAGCAGTTCTTC.

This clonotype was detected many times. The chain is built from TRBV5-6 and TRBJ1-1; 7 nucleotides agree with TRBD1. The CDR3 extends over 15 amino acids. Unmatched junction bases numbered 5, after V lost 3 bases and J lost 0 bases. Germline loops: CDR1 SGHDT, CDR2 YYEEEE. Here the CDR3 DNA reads TGTGCCAGCAGCTCCCAGGACAGGCTGAACACTGAAGCTTTCTTT. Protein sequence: CASSSQDRLNTEAFF.

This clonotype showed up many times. The CDR3 coding sequence is TGTGCCATCAGTGACCCGGACAGGGGAAATGGCTACACCTTC. Translated: CAISDPDRGNGYTF. The chain combines TRBV10-3 with TRBJ1-2; TRBD1 matches at 9 bases. Trimming took 3 bases from V and 6 from J; bases not matched to a gene: 5. Germline V gene lookup returns CDR1 ENHRY and CDR2 SYGVKD. This CDR3 has 14 amino acids.

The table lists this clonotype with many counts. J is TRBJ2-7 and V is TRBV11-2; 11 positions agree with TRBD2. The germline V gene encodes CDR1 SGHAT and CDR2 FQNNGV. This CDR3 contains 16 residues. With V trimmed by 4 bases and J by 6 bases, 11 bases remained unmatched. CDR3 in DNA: TGTGCCAGCAGCTCTCCACCGGGTAGCGGGAGGGTCGAGCAGTACTTC. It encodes CASSSPPGSGRVEQYF.

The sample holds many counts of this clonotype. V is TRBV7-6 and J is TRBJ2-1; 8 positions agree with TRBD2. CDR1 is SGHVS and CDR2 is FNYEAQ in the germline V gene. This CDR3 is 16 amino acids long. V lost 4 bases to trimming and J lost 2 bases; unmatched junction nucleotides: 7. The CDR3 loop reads CASSSPLAGPYNEQFF. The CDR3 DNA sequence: TGTGCCAGCAGCTCACCCCTAGCGGGTCCCTACAATGAGCAGTTCTTC.

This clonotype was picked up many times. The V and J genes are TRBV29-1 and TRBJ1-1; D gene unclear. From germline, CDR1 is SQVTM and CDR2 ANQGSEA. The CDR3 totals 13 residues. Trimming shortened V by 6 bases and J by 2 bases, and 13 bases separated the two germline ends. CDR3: CSVLLTANTEAFF. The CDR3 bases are TGCAGCGTCCTACTCACAGCTAACACTGAAGCTTTCTTT.

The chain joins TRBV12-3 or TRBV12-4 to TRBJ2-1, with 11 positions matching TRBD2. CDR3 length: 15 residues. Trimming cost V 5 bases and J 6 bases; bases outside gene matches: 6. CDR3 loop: CASSQGLAASNEQFF. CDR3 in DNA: TGTGCCAGCAGTCAGGGACTAGCGGCGAGCAATGAGCAGTTCTTC.

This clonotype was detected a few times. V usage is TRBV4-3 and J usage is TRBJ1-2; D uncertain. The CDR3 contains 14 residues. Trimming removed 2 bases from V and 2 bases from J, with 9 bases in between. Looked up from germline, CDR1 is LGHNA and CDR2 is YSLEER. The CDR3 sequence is CASSQSVGNYGYTF. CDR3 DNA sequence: TGCGCCAGCAGCCAATCGGTCGGCAACTATGGCTACACCTTC.

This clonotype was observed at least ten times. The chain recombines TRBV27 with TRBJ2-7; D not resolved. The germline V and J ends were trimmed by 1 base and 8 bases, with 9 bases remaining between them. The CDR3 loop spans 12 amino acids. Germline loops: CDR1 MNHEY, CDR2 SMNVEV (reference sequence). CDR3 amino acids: CASSLLGYQQYF. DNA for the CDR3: TGTGCCAGCAGTTTATTGGGGTACCAGCAGTACTTC.

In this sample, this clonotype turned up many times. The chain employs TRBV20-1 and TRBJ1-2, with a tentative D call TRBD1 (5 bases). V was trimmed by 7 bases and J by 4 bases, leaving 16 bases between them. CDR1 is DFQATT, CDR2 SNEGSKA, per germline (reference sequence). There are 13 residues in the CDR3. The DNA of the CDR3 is TGCAGTGTGTCCGGGGGACCAGTCTATGGCTACACCTTC. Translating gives CSVSGGPVYGYTF.

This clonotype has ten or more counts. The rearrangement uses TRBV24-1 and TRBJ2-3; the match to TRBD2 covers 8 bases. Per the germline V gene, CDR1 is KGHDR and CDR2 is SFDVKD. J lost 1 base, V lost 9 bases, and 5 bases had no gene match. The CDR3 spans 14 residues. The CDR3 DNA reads TGTGCCACCCAAGAAGCGGGAGGCACAGATACGCAGTATTTT. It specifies CATQEAGGTDTQYF.

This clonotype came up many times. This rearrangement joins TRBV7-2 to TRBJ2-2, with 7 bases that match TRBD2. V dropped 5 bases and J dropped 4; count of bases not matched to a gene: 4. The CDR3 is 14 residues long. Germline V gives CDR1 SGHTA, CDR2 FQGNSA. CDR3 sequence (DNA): TGTGCCAGCAGCCAGCGGGGACTCACCGGGGAGCTGTTTTTT. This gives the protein CASSQRGLTGELFF.

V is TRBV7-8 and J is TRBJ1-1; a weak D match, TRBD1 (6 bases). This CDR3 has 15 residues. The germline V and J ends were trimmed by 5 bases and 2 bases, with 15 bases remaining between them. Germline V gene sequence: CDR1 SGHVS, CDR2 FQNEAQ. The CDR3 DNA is TGTGCCAGCAGCCCTTCGACAGGTACCAACACTGAAGCTTTCTTT. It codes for CASSPSTGTNTEAFF.

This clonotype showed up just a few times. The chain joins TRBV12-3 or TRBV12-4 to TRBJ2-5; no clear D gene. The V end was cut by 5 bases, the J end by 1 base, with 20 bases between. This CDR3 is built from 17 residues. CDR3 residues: CASSRGSPLGIQETQYF. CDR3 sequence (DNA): TGTGCCAGCAGTCGTGGATCCCCTCTGGGGATCCAAGAGACCCAGTACTTC.

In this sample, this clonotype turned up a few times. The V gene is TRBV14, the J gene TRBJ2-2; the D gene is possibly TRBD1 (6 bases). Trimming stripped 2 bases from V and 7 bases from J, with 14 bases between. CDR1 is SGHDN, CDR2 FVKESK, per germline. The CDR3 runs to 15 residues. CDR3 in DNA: TGTGCCAGCAGCCAACTTTATCAGGGGATCGGGGAGCTGTTTTTT. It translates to CASSQLYQGIGELFF.

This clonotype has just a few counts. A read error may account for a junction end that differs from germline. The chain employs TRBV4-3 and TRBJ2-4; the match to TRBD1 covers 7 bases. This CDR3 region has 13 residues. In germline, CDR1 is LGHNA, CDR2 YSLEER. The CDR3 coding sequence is TGCGCCAGCAGCCGGGACAGAGAAAAAATTCAGTACTTC. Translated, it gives CASSRDREKIQYF.

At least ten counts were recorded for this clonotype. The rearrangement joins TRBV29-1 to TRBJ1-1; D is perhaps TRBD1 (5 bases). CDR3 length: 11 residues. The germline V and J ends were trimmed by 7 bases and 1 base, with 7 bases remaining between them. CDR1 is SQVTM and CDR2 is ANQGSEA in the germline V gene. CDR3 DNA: TGCAGCGGAGGGACGAACACTGAAGCTTTCTTT. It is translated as CSGGTNTEAFF.

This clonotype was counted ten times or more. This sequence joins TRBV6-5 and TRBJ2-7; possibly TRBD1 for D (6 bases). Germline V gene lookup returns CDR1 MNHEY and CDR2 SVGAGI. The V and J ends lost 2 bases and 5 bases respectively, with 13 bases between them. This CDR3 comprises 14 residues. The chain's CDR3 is CASSYGQGSDEQYF. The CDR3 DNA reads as TGTGCCAGCAGTTACGGTCAGGGGTCAGACGAGCAGTACTTC.

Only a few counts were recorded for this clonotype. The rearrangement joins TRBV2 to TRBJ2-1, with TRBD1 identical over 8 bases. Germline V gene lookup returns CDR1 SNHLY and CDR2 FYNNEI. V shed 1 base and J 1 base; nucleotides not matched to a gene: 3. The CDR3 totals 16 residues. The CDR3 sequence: CASSEGTGPSYNEQFF. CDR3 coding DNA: TGTGCCAGCAGTGAAGGGACAGGGCCTTCCTACAATGAGCAGTTCTTC.

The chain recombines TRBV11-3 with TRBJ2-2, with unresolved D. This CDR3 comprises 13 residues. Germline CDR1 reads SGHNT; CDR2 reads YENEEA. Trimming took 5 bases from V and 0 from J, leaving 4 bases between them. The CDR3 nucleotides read TGTGCCAGCAGCCCAACGAACACCGGGGAGCTGTTTTTT. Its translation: CASSPTNTGELFF.

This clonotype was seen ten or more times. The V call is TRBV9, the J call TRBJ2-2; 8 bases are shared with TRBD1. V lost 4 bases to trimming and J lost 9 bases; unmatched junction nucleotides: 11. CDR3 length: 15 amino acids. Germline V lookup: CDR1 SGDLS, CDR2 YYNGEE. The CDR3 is CASSPRAGGHRELFF. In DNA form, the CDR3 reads TGTGCCAGCAGCCCCAGGGCAGGGGGCCACCGGGAGCTGTTTTTT.

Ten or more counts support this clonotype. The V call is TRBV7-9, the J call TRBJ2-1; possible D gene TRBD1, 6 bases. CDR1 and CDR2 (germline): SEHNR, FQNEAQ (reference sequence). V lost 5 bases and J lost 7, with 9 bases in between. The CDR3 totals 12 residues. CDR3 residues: CASSGRGNEQFF. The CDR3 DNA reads TGTGCCAGCAGCGGCAGGGGAAATGAGCAGTTCTTC.

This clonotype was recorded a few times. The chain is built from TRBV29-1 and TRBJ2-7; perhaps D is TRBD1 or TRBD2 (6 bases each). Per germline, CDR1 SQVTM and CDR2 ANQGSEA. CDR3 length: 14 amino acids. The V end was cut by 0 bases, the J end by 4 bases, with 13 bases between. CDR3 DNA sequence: TGCAGCGTTGAAGATCTGAGGGGGAGGTACGAGCAGTACTTC. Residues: CSVEDLRGRYEQYF.

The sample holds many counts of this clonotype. CDR3 in DNA: TGCAGTGCTAGAGATGTGACTAGCGGGAGCTCAATGTACTTC. Its translation: CSARDVTSGSSMYF. This rearrangement joins TRBV20-1 to TRBJ2-7; 12 nucleotides line up with TRBD2. Germline V lookup: CDR1 DFQATT, CDR2 SNEGSKA (reference sequence). The CDR3 sequence is 14 residues long. The V segment lost 0 bases and the J segment 12 bases; nucleotides outside the gene matches: 9.

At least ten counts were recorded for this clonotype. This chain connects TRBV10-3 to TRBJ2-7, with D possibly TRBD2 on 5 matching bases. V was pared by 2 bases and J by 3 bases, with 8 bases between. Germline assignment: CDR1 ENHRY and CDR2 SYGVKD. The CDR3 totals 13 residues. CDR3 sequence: CAISETDYYEQYF. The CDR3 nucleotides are TGTGCCATCAGTGAGACCGACTACTACGAGCAGTACTTC.

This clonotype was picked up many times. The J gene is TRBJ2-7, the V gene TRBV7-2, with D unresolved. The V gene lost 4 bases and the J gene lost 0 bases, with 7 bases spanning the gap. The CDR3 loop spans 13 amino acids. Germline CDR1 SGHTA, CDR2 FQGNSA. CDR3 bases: TGTGCCAGCAGCTCGTTCAACTCCTACGAGCAGTACTTC. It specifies CASSSFNSYEQYF.